The entry below gives a single T cell receptor (beta chain) sequence along with its context. Random hexamers primed reverse transcription of about 0.5 to 1 ug RNA. The authors amplified TCR beta CDR3 across 54 Vbeta and 13 Jbeta using immunoSEQ multiplex PCR. TCRdb re-called the immunoSEQ multiplex PCR reads through MiXCR, storing one row per CDR3 protein. The sample includes around 53,000 distinct CDR3 sequences, over 90% of them seen just once. These data come from a study of CD8 T cells in Susac syndrome. TEMRA cells were FACS-enriched and CD8+ and CD4+ T cells negatively isolated. Germline lookup yields CDR1 SGHTA and CDR2 FQGTGA. The CDR3 consists of 15 residues. Deletions cut 11 bases from V and 4 bases from J, with 24 bases between.

The TCR comes from a human donor with Susac syndrome. The sample was CD8+ T cells from PBMCs. The chain is built from TRBV7-3 and TRBJ2-7; D assignment may be TRBD1 or TRBD2 (6 bases each). The chain's CDR3 is CASGQLRGPGYEQYF. In DNA form, the CDR3 reads TGTGCCTCGGGGCAACTCCGGGGGCCCGGGTACGAGCAGTACTTC.